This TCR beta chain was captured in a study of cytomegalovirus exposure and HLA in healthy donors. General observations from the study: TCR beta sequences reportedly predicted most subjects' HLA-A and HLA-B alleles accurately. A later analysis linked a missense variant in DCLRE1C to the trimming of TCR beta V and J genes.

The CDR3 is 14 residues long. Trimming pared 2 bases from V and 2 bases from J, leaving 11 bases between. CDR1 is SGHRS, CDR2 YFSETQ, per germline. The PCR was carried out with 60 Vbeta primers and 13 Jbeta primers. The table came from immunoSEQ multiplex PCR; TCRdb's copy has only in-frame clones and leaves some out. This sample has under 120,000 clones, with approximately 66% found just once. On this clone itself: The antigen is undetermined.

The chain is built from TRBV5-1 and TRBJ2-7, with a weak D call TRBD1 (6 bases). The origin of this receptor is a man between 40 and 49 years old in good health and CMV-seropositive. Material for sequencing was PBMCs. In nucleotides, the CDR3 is TGCGCCAGCAGCTTTCAGGGGCCTGCCTACGAGCAGTACTTC. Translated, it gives CASSFQGPAYEQYF. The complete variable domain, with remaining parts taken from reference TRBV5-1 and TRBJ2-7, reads KAGVTQTPRYLIKTRGQQVTLSCSPISGHRSVSWYQQTPGQGLQFLFEYFSETQRNKGNFPGRFSGRQFSNSRSEMNVSTLELGDSALYLCASSFQGPAYEQYFGPGTRLTVT.